A selection of T cell receptor beta chains follows, all from one sample in a study of blood T cell repertoires in COVID-19. Profiled with immunoSEQ multiplex PCR; TCRdb holds only in-frame clones, not every one. This table has about 29,000 clones, about 89% appearing once. Sequencing was done on a sample of peripheral blood. Every receptor here comes from a human donor in a cohort sampled during active COVID-19. Both conserved end residues are part of each CDR3. A D gene is named only where the DNA matches it firmly. Rows give clone size only sometimes, using once, few, many, or a class for an expanded clone.

size: once; V: TRBV4-1; D: NA; J: TRBJ1-1; CDR3: CASSRTLKVLDTEAFF; DNA: TGCGCCAGCAGCCGCACGTTGAAAGTTTTAGACACTGAAGCTTTCTTT
size: NA; V: TRBV11-2; D: NA; J: TRBJ2-2; CDR3: CASSLGLNTGELFF; DNA: TGTGCCAGCAGCCTCGGGTTGAACACCGGGGAGCTGTTTTTT
size: NA; V: TRBV7-8; D: NA; J: TRBJ1-6; CDR3: CASSQGGAFTLRNSPLHF; DNA: TGTGCCAGCAGCCAAGGGGGGGCGTTTACCCTGCGGAATTCACCCCTCCACTTT
size: NA; V: TRBV29-1; D: TRBD2; J: TRBJ2-4; CDR3: CSVPSAAGGEYF; DNA: TGCAGCGTTCCGAGCGCCGCGGGGGGAGAGTACTTC
size: NA; V: TRBV4-2; D: TRBD2; J: TRBJ2-7; CDR3: CASSHLAGTSYEQYF; DNA: TGTGCCAGCAGCCACCTAGCGGGGACCTCCTACGAGCAGTACTTC
size: NA; V: TRBV11-2; D: NA; J: TRBJ1-5; CDR3: CASSTGFGNQPQHF; DNA: TGTGCCAGCAGCACAGGGTTTGGCAATCAGCCCCAGCATTTT
size: NA; V: TRBV7-2; D: TRBD1; J: TRBJ2-7; CDR3: CASSPDRGLSYEQYF; DNA: TGTGCCAGCAGCCCCGACAGGGGGCTCTCCTACGAGCAGTACTTC
size: NA; V: TRBV5-8; D: NA; J: TRBJ2-7; CDR3: CASSLGFWTRSYEQYF; DNA: TGTGCCAGCAGCTTGGGGTTCTGGACAAGGTCCTACGAGCAGTACTTC
size: NA; V: TRBV29-1; D: NA; J: TRBJ2-7; CDR3: CSGGEPAGYEQYF; DNA: TGCAGCGGTGGCGAGCCTGCCGGCTACGAGCAGTACTTC
size: NA; V: TRBV5-4; D: TRBD1; J: TRBJ1-3; CDR3: CASSLKPEGGMDTIYF; DNA: TGTGCCAGCAGCCTAAAACCCGAAGGGGGCATGGACACCATATATTTT
size: NA; V: TRBV4-2; D: TRBD2; J: TRBJ2-3; CDR3: CASTPGASGGTDTQYF; DNA: TGTGCCAGCACGCCCGGGGCTAGCGGGGGGACAGATACGCAGTATTTT
size: NA; V: TRBV6-1; D: NA; J: TRBJ2-7; CDR3: CASSEASGHKTYEQYF; DNA: TGTGCCAGCAGTGAAGCCTCGGGACATAAGACCTACGAGCAGTACTTC
size: NA; V: TRBV4-2; D: NA; J: TRBJ1-1; CDR3: CASSQHGGLAFF; DNA: TGTGCCAGCAGCCAACACGGGGGATTAGCTTTCTTT
size: NA; V: TRBV10-3; D: TRBD2; J: TRBJ2-1; CDR3: CAIRTTSGVDEQFF; DNA: TGTGCCATCAGAACAACTAGCGGGGTTGATGAGCAGTTCTTC